What follows are 18 T cell receptor beta chains derived from one specimen sequenced in a study of T-cell reconstitution after alpha-beta-depleted transplantation in children. TCRbeta library preparation incorporated unique molecular identifiers. Each CDR3 protein is one row after TCRdb ran MiXCR on the PCR reads. The table has about 250,000 distinct CDR3 sequences, under 30% seen once. Specimen: PBMCs, mostly from graft donor cells, collected 360 days after TCRalphabeta/CD19-depleted stem cell transplant. The receptors stem from a female patient aged 2-15 years who had a stem cell transplant for congenital amegakaryocytic thrombocytopenia, so the T cells may come from the graft donor.

The chain uses TRBV30 and TRBJ1-1, with D tentatively TRBD1 (5 bases). Germline V lookup: CDR1 GTSNPN, CDR2 SVGIG (reference sequence). The CDR3 contains 11 residues. V lost 4 bases, J lost 10 bases, and 13 bases lay in between. The CDR3 sequence: CAWTANRIAFF. CDR3 DNA sequence: TGTGCCTGGACCGCCAACAGGATAGCTTTCTTT.

As for this clonotype: A much larger clone differs from this one at a single base, so this may be a read error. The chain uses TRBV20-1 and TRBJ2-1, with D maybe TRBD2 (5 bases). This CDR3 has 16 residues. Trimming took off 6 bases at V and 6 bases at J, with 24 bases between the two ends. Germline CDR1 DFQATT, CDR2 SNEGSKA (reference sequence). The CDR3 reads CSAEHGRGQLSNEQFF. The CDR3 DNA is TGCAGTGCCGAGCACGGACGAGGGCAGCTCTCCAATGAGCAGTTCTTC.

This chain links TRBV3-1 with TRBJ2-7, with TRBD2 as a possible D gene (6 bases). The CDR3 has 14 residues. From germline, CDR1 is LGHDT and CDR2 YNNKEL (reference sequence). Deletions cut 2 bases from V and 5 bases from J, with 13 bases between. The CDR3 is CASSQIGGNNEQYF. Written as DNA, the CDR3 is TGTGCCAGCAGCCAAATCGGGGGTAACAACGAGCAGTACTTC.

This chain joins TRBV10-3 and TRBJ1-5; D not certain. The V end was cut by 6 bases, the J end by 0 bases, with 9 bases between. The CDR3 length is 14 residues. CDR1 ENHRY and CDR2 SYGVKD come from the germline V gene. The CDR3: CAISPGNSNQPQHF. The CDR3 coding sequence is TGTGCCATCAGCCCCGGGAATAGCAATCAGCCCCAGCATTTT.

This clonotype was found a few times. The chain has TRBV11-2 and TRBJ2-5; no firm D call. Per the germline V gene, CDR1 is SGHAT and CDR2 is FQNNGV. V lost 6 bases to trimming and J lost 3 bases, with 17 bases between them. There are 15 residues in the CDR3. CDR3 region: CASRLTVLQKETQYF. CDR3 sequence (DNA): TGTGCCAGCAGATTGACCGTCCTTCAGAAAGAGACCCAGTACTTC.

The rearrangement links TRBV5-1 to TRBJ2-5, with TRBD2 identical over 9 bases. Germline CDR1 SGHRS, CDR2 YFSETQ. CDR3 length equals 14 residues. The ends lost 3 bases at V and 3 bases at J; junction bases unmatched: 3. The CDR3 nucleotides read TGCGCCAGCAGCTGGACTAGCGCGGAAGAGACCCAGTACTTC. Amino acid sequence: CASSWTSAEETQYF.

This chain links TRBV4-1 with TRBJ2-7; the D gene is possibly TRBD2 (6 bases). Germline assignment: CDR1 MGHRA and CDR2 YSYEKL. With 0 bases removed from V and 2 bases from J, the gap between germline ends came to 23 bases. CDR3 length equals 19 residues. CDR3 residues: CASSQDPLRAGPITYEQYF. Written as DNA, the CDR3 is TGCGCCAGCAGCCAAGATCCGTTGCGGGCGGGACCGATTACCTACGAGCAGTACTTC.

The chain recombines TRBV13 with TRBJ2-1; perhaps TRBD1 as D (7 bases). Between the trimmed V and J ends, which lost 0 bases and 5 bases, there was a span of 14 bases. From germline, CDR1 is PRHDT and CDR2 FYEKMQ (reference sequence). The CDR3 runs 16 residues. CDR3 nucleotides: TGTGCCAGCAGCTTAGGGGCGGAGGGGGCCAACAATGAGCAGTTCTTC. Its protein is CASSLGAEGANNEQFF.

The chain couples TRBV28 to TRBJ2-5; 9 bases align to TRBD2. CDR1 is MDHEN and CDR2 is SYDVKM in the germline V gene. The CDR3 is 19 amino acids. The J segment lost 5 bases and the V segment lost 3 bases, leaving 19 bases of the junction unmatched. CDR3 amino acids: CASSFSRPLAGDDEETQYF. The CDR3 bases are TGTGCCAGCAGTTTCTCCCGCCCGTTAGCGGGAGATGACGAGGAGACCCAGTACTTC.

The rearrangement joins TRBV7-6 to TRBJ2-1; D uncertain. The CDR3 is made up of 14 amino acids. With 1 base removed from V and 5 bases from J, the gap between germline ends came to 9 bases. CDR1 is SGHVS, CDR2 FNYEAQ, per germline. CDR3 sequence (DNA): TGTGCCAGCAGCTTAGGGTACACGAACAATGAGCAGTTCTTC. The encoded protein is CASSLGYTNNEQFF.

This sequence joins TRBV3-1 and TRBJ1-4, with TRBD1 as a possible D gene (5 bases). Germline CDR1 and CDR2: LGHDT and YNNKEL (reference sequence). CDR3 length: 15 amino acids. Trimming removed 1 base at V and 3 bases at J, with 9 bases between. The CDR3: CASSQVGGPNEKLFF. DNA of the CDR3: TGTGCCAGCAGCCAAGTGGGGGGTCCTAATGAAAAACTGTTTTTT.

This clonotype was counted between two and nine times. This sequence joins TRBV6-1 and TRBJ1-2; 10 nucleotides align to TRBD1. Germline CDR1 MNHNS, CDR2 SASEGT. The CDR3 length is 15 residues. Trimming cost V 9 bases and J 8 bases; bases outside gene matches: 15. CDR3 nucleotides: TGTGCCAGTACCCGACAGGGGGCGCGGCTCAAAGGCTACACCTTC. This encodes CASTRQGARLKGYTF.

The chain is built from TRBV25-1 and TRBJ2-3; tentatively, D is TRBD1 (5 bases). Germline CDR1 MGHDK, CDR2 SYGVNS. Trimming left V 3 bases short and J 0 bases short, with 10 bases between. CDR3 length: 15 residues. The CDR3 region has the DNA TGTGCCAGCAGTGACCCCAGGGAAAGCACAGATACGCAGTATTTT. It specifies CASSDPRESTDTQYF.

The chain combines TRBV4-1 with TRBJ1-4; D perhaps matches TRBD1 (5 bases). Trimming pared 0 bases from V and 11 bases from J, leaving 16 bases between. CDR1 is MGHRA and CDR2 is YSYEKL in the germline V gene. The CDR3 is made up of 15 amino acids. CDR3 protein: CASSQEWGRQIKLFF. The CDR3 coding sequence is TGCGCCAGCAGCCAAGAATGGGGGAGGCAGATTAAACTGTTTTTT.

Written as DNA, the CDR3 is TGCAGTGTCAACCCCGGGGGGACCTACGAGCAGTACTTC. The encoded protein is CSVNPGGTYEQYF. The rearrangement joins TRBV20-1 to TRBJ2-7, with 7 positions matching TRBD2. CDR1 DFQATT and CDR2 SNEGSKA come from the germline V gene (reference sequence). With 7 bases clipped from V and 2 bases from J, the junction kept 8 bases outside the gene matches. The CDR3 is 13 residues long.

The chain employs TRBV7-2 and TRBJ2-4; possibly TRBD1 for D (6 bases). The CDR3 has 13 amino acids. V gave up 6 bases and J gave up 6 bases, with 12 bases separating them. The germline V gene has CDR1 SGHTA and CDR2 FQGNSA. CDR3 sequence: CASSYRAGNIQYF. The CDR3 coding sequence is TGTGCCAGCAGTTACAGGGCGGGAAACATTCAGTACTTC.

The V gene is TRBV30, the J gene TRBJ2-1; no clear D gene. V gave up 1 base and J gave up 12 bases, with 7 bases separating them. There are 10 residues in the CDR3. The germline V gene has CDR1 GTSNPN and CDR2 SVGIG (reference sequence). The DNA of the CDR3 is TGTGCCTGGAGTGGCCCGGGGCAGTTCTTC. Protein product: CAWSGPGQFF.

The chain carries TRBV3-1 and TRBJ2-7; 8 bases fit TRBD1. The V segment lost 0 bases and the J segment 3 bases; nucleotides outside the gene matches: 13. CDR3 length: 18 residues. CDR1 is LGHDT, CDR2 YNNKEL, per germline (reference sequence). CDR3 in DNA: TGTGCCAGCAGCCAAGAATTCATACCCGGGACAGGATTCTACGAGCAGTACTTC. Protein: CASSQEFIPGTGFYEQYF.